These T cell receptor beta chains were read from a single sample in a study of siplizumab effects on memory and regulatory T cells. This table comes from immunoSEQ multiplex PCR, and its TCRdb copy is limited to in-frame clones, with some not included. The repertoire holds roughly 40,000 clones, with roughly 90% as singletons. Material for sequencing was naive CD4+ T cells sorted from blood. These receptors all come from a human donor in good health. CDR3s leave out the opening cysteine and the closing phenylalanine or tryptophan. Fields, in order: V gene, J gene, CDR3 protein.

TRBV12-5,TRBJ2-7,ASGLGPEIYEQY
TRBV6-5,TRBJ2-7,ASMGDTYEQY
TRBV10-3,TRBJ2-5,AISERGGVQETQY
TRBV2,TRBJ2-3,ASSAWGQITDTQY
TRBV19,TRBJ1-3,ASSTGTGSSATIY
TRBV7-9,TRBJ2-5,ASSLATGGTRGSQY
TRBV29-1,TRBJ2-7,SVEAGGAYEQY
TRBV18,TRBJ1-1,ASSPLDGDEAF
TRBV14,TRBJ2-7,ASSQRFRPPYEQY
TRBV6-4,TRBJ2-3,ASKMAGRSTDTQY
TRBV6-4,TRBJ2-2,ASSDLTERERFVLAGELF
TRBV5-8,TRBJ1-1,ASSALTGLAF
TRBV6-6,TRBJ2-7,ASSSTGGWTYEQY
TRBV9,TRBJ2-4,ASSDGQGSKNIQY
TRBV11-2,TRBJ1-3,ASSSSWGVVGNTIY
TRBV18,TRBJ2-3,ASSPLTSTDTQY
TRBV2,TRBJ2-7,ASSWSPYEQY
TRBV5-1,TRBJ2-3,ASSLPTTTDTQY
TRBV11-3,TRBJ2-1,ASSLGTLSYNEQF
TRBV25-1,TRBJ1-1,ASATGVRANTEAF
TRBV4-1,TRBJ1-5,ASSQSDQPQH
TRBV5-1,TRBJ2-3,ASSSGLAVDTQY
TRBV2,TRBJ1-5,ASSETGFSNQPQH
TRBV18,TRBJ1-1,ASSPLSSGSRAEAF
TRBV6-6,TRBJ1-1,ASSDRGGAF
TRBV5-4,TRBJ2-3,ASSQLARDPTDTQY